The clone carrying this T cell receptor (beta chain) was found many times. What it recognizes is unknown. The CDR3 loop spans 13 amino acids. V shed 4 bases and J shed 1 base, with 6 bases lying between them. Germline V lookup: CDR1 SGHTA, CDR2 FQGNSA. TCRdb called the 5' RACE reads again in MiXCR, with one record for every CDR3 protein. The data contain about 450,000 distinct CDR3 sequences, 20% to 30% of them singletons. The source of the sample is a study of T-cell memory formation after mild COVID-19. Study outcomes and limitations: Shrinking CD4+ clones resided mostly in CM and EM, and CD8+ ones in EMRA. Within pre-infection memory, some responding clones were found, suggesting cross-reactive memory joined.

The rearrangement links TRBV7-2 to TRBJ2-3; D possibly matches TRBD1 or TRBD2 (5 bases each). Sequencing used PBMCs or a T cell subset sorted from them (not recorded which). This TCR derives from an adult woman who had mild COVID-19 (a few samples of this study predate the infection). Cell type and time point are not known. The CDR3 reads CASSWDGTDTQYF. The DNA of the CDR3 is TGTGCCAGCAGCTGGGACGGCACAGATACGCAGTATTTT.